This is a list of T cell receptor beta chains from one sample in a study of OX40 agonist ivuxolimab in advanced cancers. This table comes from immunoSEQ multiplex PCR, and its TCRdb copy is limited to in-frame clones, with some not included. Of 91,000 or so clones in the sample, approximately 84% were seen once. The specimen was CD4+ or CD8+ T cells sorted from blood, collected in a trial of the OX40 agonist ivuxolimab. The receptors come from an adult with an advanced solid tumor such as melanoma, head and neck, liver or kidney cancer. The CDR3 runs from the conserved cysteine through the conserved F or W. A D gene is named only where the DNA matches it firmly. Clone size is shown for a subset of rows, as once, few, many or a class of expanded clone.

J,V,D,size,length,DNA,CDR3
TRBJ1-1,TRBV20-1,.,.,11,TGCAGTGCTAGGGACAGAAAAGAAGCTTTCTTT,CSARDRKEAFF
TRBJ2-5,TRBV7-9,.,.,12,TGTGCCAGCAGCTTAGGGGGAAAGACCCAGTACTTC,CASSLGGKTQYF
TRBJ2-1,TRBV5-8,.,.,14,TGTGCCAGCAGCTTGGGGACTCTAGGGGAACGACAGTTCTTC,CASSLGTLGERQFF
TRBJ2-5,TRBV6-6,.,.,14,TGTGCCAGCAGTTACTCAGGAGGCAGGGAGACCCAGTACTTC,CASSYSGGRETQYF
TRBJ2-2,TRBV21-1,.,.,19,TGTGCCAGCAGCCCACAGACTAGCGGGATACTGATTATGACGGGGGAGCTGTTTTTT,CASSPQTSGILIMTGELFF
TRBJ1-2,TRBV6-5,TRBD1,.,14,TGTGCCAGCAGCTTTACCCTCGACAGGGTTGGCTACACCTTC,CASSFTLDRVGYTF
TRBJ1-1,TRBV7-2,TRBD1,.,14,TGTGCCAGCAGCTTAGGTAGACAGGGCACTGAAGCTTTCTTT,CASSLGRQGTEAFF
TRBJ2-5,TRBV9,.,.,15,TGTGCCAGCAGCGTATCGGGCAGGCAACAAGAGACCCAGTACTTC,CASSVSGRQQETQYF
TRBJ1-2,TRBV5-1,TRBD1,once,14,TGCGCCAGCAGCCCACAGCGGACAGGCTATGGCTACACCTTC,CASSPQRTGYGYTF
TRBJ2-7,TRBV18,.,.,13,TGTGCCAGCTCACCAACAGTAGGGTACGAGCAGTACTTC,CASSPTVGYEQYF
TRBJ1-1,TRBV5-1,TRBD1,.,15,TGCGCCAGCAGCCCCAGGACAGGGGTGAACACTGAAGCTTTCTTT,CASSPRTGVNTEAFF
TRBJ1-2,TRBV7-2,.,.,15,TGTGCCAGCAGCTTAGCGGTTGGGGAAAACTATGGCTACACCTTC,CASSLAVGENYGYTF
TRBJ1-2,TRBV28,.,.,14,TGTGCCAGCAGTGCAGACCGGACCGCTTATGGCTACACCTTC,CASSADRTAYGYTF
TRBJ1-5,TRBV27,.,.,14,TGTGCCAGCAGTCCCCAGGCGGGGGATCAGCCCCAGCATTTT,CASSPQAGDQPQHF
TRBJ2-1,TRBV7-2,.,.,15,TGTGCCAGCAGCTTAGTGGTGGGGGAAGGAAATGAGCAGTTCTTC,CASSLVVGEGNEQFF
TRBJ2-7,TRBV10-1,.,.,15,TGCGCCAGCCCCGGGGTGGGGATCCCGCTGGAAGAGCAGTACTTC,CASPGVGIPLEEQYF
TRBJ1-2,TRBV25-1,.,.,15,TGTGCCAGCAGTGAAGGAGGGGGGAATAACTATGGCTACACCTTC,CASSEGGGNNYGYTF
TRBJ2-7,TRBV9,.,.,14,TGTGCCAGCAGCGTAAGCCCAGGTGGCTACGAGCAGTACTTC,CASSVSPGGYEQYF
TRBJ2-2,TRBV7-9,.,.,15,TGTGCCAGCAGCTTAAATAGCGTTAGCACCGGGGAGCTGTTTTTT,CASSLNSVSTGELFF
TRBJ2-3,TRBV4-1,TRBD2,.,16,TGCGCCAGCAGCCAAGGAGCGGGAGGTCCCACAGATACGCAGTATTTT,CASSQGAGGPTDTQYF
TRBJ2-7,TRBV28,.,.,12,TGTGCCAGCTGGGGGCAGACCTACGAGCAGTACTTC,CASWGQTYEQYF
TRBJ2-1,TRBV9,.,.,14,TGTGCCAGCAGCGCCACTAGCTCCTACAATGAGCAGTTCTTC,CASSATSSYNEQFF
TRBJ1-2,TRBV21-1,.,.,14,TGTGCCAGCAGCAAAGGGAAGAGGGGCTATGGCTACACCTTC,CASSKGKRGYGYTF
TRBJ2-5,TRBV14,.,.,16,TGTGCCAGCAGCCAAGCCGCGTTCCAACGCTGGGAGACCCAGTACTTC,CASSQAAFQRWETQYF